This record looks at one T cell receptor (beta chain) sequence and its context. The TCR library protocol was used to attach unique molecular identifiers. These identifiers were attached to individual cDNA molecules. TCRdb re-called the 5' RACE reads with MiXCR, one entry per CDR3 protein. Altogether roughly 18,000 distinct CDR3 sequences are present, 5.9% being singletons, with the ten largest covering roughly 6.3%. The data were obtained in a study of early T cells in non-severe SARS-CoV-2 infection. The ends were cut back, 2 bases at V and 6 bases at J, with 20 bases in the middle. This CDR3 is built from 16 residues. CDR1 is GTSNPN, CDR2 SVGIG, per germline (reference sequence).

Material: whole blood. The receptor comes from an adult who was a healthcare worker with PCR-confirmed SARS-CoV-2 infection or an uninfected control (not recorded which). The chain recombines TRBV30 with TRBJ2-1; D tentatively reads TRBD1 or TRBD2 (5 bases each). This CDR3 is CAWSLAGAGKLNEQFF. CDR3 bases: TGTGCCTGGAGTTTAGCCGGGGCAGGGAAACTCAATGAGCAGTTCTTC.